This T cell receptor beta chain derives from a study of blood T cell repertoires in COVID-19. Study background: Nucleic acid was either cDNA or gDNA, and it came from T cells, B-cell-depleted T cells, or PBMCs.

The V gene end was trimmed by 11 bases and the J gene end by 8 bases; junction bases not matched to a gene: 11. From germline, CDR1 is SEHNR and CDR2 FQNEAQ (reference sequence). This CDR3 has 13 residues. Study processing details: Reference gene primer amplification in the assay estimated nucleated cell counts. Repertoires were generated with immunoSEQ multiplex PCR, while TCRdb's copy carries only in-frame clones and drops some. The V and J calls and the clone size are those of that table, but D and trimming were determined from the DNA. The table has 85,000 to 100,000 clones, approximately 84% seen once; the top ten hold roughly 17%.

The gene calls are TRBV7-9 and TRBJ1-1; the match to TRBD1 covers 10 bases. Sequenced input: peripheral blood. This sequence originates from a woman aged 55-70 years with acute or convalescent COVID-19. CDR3: CAVGQGTPKEAFF. The CDR3 coding sequence is TGTGCCGTGGGACAGGGGACGCCAAAAGAAGCTTTCTTT.